A single T cell receptor (beta chain) is shown here with its context. What it recognizes is unknown. One end of the junction does not line up with germline, which may come from a read error. The CDR3 has 14 amino acids. Germline V gives CDR1 LNHDA, CDR2 SQIVND (reference sequence). This entry belongs to a study of cytomegalovirus exposure and HLA in healthy donors. Whole-study context: An earlier analysis found around 100 million unique TCR beta sequences from 150 million to 200 million T cells. General study findings and limits: Cytomegalovirus association was listed for 164 TCR beta chains.

PCR primers comprised 60 Vbeta and 13 Jbeta primers. Using immunoSEQ multiplex PCR, the repertoire was profiled, and TCRdb retains in-frame clones only, with some absent. This sample contains some 48,000 clones. The sequenced material came from PBMCs. The rearrangement joins TRBV19 to TRBJ1-1; D not certain. The sequence was obtained from a woman aged 40 to 55 in good health and CMV-seronegative. The CDR3 DNA sequence: TGTGCCAGTATGACTACCCTGGTCTCTACTGGAGCTTTCTTT. As protein: CASMTTLVSTGAFF.